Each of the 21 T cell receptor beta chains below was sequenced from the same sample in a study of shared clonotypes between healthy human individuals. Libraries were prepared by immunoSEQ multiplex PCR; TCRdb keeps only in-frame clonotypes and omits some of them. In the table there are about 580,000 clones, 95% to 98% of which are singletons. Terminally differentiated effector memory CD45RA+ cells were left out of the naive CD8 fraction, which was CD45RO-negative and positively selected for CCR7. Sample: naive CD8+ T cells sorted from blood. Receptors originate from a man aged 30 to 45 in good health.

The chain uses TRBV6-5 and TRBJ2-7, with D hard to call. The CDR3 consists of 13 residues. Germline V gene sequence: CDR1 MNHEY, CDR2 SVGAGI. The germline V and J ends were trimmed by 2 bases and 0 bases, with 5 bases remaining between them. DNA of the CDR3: TGTGCCAGCAGTTACGGGATCTCCTACGAGCAGTACTTC. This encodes CASSYGISYEQYF.

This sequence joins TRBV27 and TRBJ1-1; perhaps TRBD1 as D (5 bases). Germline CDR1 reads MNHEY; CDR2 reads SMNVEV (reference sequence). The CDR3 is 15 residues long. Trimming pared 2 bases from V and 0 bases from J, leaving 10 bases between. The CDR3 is CASSLRRGMNTEAFF. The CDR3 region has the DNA TGTGCCAGCAGTTTAAGGCGGGGGATGAACACTGAAGCTTTCTTT.

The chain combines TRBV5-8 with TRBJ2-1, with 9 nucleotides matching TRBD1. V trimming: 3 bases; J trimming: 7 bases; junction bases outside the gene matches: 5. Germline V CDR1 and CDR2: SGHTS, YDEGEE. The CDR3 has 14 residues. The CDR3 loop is CASSSGTGQNEQFF. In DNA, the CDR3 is TGTGCCAGCAGCTCCGGGACAGGGCAAAATGAGCAGTTCTTC.

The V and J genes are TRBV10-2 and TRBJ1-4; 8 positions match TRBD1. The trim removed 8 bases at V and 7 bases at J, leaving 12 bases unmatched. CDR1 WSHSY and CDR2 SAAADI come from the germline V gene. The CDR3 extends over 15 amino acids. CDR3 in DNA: TGCGCCAGCTCTCAAATTGGGACAGGTTTTGAAAAACTGTTTTTT. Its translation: CASSQIGTGFEKLFF.

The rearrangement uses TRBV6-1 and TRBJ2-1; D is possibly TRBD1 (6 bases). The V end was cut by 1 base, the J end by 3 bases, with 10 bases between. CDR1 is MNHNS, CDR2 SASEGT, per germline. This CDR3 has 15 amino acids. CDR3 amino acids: CASSEERTDYNEQFF. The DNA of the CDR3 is TGTGCCAGCAGTGAAGAGAGGACAGACTACAATGAGCAGTTCTTC.

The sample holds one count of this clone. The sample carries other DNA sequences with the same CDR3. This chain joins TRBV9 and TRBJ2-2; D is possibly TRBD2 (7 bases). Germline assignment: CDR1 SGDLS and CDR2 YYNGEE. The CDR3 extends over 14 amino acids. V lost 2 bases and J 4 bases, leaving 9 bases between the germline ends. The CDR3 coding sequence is TGTGCCAGCAGCGTGGGAGGGGGCACCGGGGAGCTGTTTTTT. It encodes CASSVGGGTGELFF.

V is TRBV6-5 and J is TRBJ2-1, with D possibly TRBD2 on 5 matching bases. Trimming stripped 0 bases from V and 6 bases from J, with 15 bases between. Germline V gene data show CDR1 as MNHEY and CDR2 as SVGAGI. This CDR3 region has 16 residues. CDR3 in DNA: TGTGCCAGCAGTTACTCCTCAGCGGACGTCGGCAATGAGCAGTTCTTC. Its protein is CASSYSSADVGNEQFF.

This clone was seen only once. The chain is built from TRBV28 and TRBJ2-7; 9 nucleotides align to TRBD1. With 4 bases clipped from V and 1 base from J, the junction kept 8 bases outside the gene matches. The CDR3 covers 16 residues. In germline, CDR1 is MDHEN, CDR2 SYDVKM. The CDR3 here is CASSSFGTGLSYEQYF. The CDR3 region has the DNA TGTGCCAGCAGTTCCTTCGGGACAGGGCTTTCCTACGAGCAGTACTTC.

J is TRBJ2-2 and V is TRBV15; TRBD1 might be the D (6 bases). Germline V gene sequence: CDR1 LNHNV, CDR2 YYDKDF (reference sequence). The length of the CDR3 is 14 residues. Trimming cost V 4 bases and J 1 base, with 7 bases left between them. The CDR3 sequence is CATSKDRNTGELFF. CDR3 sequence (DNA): TGTGCCACCAGCAAGGACAGGAACACCGGGGAGCTGTTTTTT.

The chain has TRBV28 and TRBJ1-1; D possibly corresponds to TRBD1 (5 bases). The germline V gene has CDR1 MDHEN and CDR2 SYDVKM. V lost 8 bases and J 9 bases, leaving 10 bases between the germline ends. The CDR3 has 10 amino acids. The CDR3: CASARGQAFF. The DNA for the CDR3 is TGTGCCAGCGCGCGGGGACAAGCTTTCTTT.

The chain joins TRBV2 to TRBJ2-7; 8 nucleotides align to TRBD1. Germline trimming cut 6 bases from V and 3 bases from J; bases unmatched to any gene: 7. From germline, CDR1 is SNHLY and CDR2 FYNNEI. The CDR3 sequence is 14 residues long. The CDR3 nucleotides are TGTGCCAGCAGAGAACCAGGGGGCAACTACGAGCAGTACTTC. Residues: CASREPGGNYEQYF. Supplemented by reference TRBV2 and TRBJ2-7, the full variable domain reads EPEVTQTPSHQVTQMGQEVILRCVPISNHLYFYWYRQILGQKVEFLVSFYNNEISEKSEIFDDQFSVERPDGSNFTLKIRSTKLEDSAMYFCASREPGGNYEQYFGPGTRLTVT.

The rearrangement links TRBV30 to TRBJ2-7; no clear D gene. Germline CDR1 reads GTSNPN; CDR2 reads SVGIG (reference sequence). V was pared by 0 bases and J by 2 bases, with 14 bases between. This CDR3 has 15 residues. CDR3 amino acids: CAWSVSPSPPYEQYF. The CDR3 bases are TGTGCCTGGAGTGTCTCTCCCTCCCCTCCCTACGAGCAGTACTTC.

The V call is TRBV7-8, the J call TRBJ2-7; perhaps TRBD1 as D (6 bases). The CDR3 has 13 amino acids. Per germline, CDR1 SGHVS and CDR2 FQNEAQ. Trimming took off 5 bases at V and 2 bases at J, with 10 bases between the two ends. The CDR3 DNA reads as TGTGCCAGCAGCCCGGACAGTACCTACGAGCAGTACTTC. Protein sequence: CASSPDSTYEQYF.

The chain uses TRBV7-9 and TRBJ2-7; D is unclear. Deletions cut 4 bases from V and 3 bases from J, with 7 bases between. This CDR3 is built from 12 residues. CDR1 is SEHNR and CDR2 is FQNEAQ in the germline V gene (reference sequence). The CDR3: CASSSRYYEQYF. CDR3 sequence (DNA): TGTGCCAGCAGCTCCCGGTACTACGAGCAGTACTTC.

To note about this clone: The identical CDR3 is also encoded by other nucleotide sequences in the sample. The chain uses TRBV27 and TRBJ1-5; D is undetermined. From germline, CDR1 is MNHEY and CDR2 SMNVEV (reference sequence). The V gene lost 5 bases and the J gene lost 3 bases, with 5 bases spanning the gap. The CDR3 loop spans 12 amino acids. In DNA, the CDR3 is TGTGCCAGCAGTAGACCCAATCAGCCCCAGCATTTT. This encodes CASSRPNQPQHF.

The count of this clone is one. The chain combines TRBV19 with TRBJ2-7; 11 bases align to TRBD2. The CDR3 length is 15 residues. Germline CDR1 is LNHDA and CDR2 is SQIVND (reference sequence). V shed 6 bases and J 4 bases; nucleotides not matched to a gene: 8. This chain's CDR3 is CASRDSGTSGYEQYF. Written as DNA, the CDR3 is TGTGCCAGTAGGGATTCCGGGACTAGCGGATACGAGCAGTACTTC.

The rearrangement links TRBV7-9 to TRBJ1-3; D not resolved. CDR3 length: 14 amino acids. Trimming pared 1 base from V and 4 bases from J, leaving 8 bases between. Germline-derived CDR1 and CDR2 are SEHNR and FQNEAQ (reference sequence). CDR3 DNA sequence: TGTGCCAGCAGCTTAGAGGTTAAAGGAAACACCATATATTTT. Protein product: CASSLEVKGNTIYF.

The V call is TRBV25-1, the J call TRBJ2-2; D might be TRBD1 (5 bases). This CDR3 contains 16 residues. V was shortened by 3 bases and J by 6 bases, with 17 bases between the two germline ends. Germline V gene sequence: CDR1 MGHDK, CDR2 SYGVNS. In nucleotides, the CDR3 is TGTGCCAGCAGTGAGCACGACAGCCGAAGTCCCGGGGAGCTGTTTTTT. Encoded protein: CASSEHDSRSPGELFF.

This CDR3 reads CASLNAGGWNEQFF. The CDR3 DNA is TGTGCCAGCCTGAATGCGGGAGGTTGGAATGAGCAGTTCTTC. This chain links TRBV28 with TRBJ2-1; TRBD2 matches 8 bases. V lost 8 bases, J lost 7 bases, and 10 bases stayed unmatched. The length of the CDR3 is 14 residues. CDR1 and CDR2 from the germline V gene are MDHEN and SYDVKM.

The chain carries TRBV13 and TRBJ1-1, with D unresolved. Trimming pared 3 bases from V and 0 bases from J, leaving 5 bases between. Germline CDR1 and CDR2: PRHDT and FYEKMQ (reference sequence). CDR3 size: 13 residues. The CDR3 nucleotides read TGTGCCAGCAGCTTGACGGTGAACACTGAAGCTTTCTTT. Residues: CASSLTVNTEAFF. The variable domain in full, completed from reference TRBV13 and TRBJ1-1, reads AAGVIQSPRHLIKEKRETATLKCYPIPRHDTVYWYQQGPGQDPQFLISFYEKMQSDKGSIPDRFSAQQFSDYHSELNMSSLELGDSALYFCASSLTVNTEAFFGQGTRLTVV.

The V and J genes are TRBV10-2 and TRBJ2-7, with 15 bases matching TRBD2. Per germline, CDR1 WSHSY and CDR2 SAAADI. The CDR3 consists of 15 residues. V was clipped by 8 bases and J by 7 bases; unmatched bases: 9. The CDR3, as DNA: TGCGCCAGCTTTTGGACTAGCGGGAGGGCCGAAGAGCAGTACTTC. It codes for CASFWTSGRAEEQYF.